This T cell receptor beta chain is drawn from a study of T cells in Graves' hyperthyroidism and ophthalmopathy. Study-level information: Blood from the periphery was taken at initial diagnosis, before any treatment.

Germline lookup yields CDR1 DFQATT and CDR2 SNEGSKA (reference sequence). This CDR3 is built from 14 residues. Losses at the gene ends were 2 bases for V and 8 bases for J; bases not matched to a gene: 8. Authors of the study amplified TCR beta CDR3 regions from RNA transcripts. First-round RT-PCR of the TCR CDR3 relied on the HTBI primer set. Each CDR3 protein gets one entry after TCRdb re-called the multiplex PCR reads with MiXCR. The data hold 90,000 to 120,000 distinct CDR3 sequences, with about 17% observed a single time. The diagnoses drew upon clinical symptoms, serum thyroxine and TRAb, thyroid ultrasound and orbital computed tomography. Fresh 10 ml peripheral blood yielded PBMCs. Overall study results and limits: Researchers report that a 13 V-J model separated ophthalmopathy from stable hyperthyroidism.

With regard to this clonotype: Antigen unknown.

This chain uses TRBV20-1 with TRBJ2-3; 9 bases match TRBD2. The clonotype comes from a woman in her fifties or sixties with Graves' hyperthyroidism. Sequenced: blood. The CDR3 nucleotides are TGCAGTGCTAGACCTAGCGGGGACGTGGGTACGCAGTATTTT. Translated, it gives CSARPSGDVGTQYF.